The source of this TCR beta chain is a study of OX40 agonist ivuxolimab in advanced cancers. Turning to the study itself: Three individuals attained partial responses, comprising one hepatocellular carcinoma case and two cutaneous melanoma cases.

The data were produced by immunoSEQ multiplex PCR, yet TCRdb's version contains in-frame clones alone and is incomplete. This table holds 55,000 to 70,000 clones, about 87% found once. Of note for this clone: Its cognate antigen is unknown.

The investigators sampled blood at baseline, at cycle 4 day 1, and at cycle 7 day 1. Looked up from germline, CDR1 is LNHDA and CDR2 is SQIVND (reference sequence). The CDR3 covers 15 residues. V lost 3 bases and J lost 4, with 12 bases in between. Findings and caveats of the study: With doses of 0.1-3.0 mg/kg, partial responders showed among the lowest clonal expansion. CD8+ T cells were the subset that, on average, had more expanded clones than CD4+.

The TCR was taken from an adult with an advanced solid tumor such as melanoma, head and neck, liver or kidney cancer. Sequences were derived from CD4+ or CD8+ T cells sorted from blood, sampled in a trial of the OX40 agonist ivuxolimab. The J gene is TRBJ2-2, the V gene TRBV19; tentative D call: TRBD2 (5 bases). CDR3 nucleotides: TGTGCCAGTAGTATCGAGGGCAGGCCCACCGGGGAGCTGTTTTTT. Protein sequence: CASSIEGRPTGELFF.